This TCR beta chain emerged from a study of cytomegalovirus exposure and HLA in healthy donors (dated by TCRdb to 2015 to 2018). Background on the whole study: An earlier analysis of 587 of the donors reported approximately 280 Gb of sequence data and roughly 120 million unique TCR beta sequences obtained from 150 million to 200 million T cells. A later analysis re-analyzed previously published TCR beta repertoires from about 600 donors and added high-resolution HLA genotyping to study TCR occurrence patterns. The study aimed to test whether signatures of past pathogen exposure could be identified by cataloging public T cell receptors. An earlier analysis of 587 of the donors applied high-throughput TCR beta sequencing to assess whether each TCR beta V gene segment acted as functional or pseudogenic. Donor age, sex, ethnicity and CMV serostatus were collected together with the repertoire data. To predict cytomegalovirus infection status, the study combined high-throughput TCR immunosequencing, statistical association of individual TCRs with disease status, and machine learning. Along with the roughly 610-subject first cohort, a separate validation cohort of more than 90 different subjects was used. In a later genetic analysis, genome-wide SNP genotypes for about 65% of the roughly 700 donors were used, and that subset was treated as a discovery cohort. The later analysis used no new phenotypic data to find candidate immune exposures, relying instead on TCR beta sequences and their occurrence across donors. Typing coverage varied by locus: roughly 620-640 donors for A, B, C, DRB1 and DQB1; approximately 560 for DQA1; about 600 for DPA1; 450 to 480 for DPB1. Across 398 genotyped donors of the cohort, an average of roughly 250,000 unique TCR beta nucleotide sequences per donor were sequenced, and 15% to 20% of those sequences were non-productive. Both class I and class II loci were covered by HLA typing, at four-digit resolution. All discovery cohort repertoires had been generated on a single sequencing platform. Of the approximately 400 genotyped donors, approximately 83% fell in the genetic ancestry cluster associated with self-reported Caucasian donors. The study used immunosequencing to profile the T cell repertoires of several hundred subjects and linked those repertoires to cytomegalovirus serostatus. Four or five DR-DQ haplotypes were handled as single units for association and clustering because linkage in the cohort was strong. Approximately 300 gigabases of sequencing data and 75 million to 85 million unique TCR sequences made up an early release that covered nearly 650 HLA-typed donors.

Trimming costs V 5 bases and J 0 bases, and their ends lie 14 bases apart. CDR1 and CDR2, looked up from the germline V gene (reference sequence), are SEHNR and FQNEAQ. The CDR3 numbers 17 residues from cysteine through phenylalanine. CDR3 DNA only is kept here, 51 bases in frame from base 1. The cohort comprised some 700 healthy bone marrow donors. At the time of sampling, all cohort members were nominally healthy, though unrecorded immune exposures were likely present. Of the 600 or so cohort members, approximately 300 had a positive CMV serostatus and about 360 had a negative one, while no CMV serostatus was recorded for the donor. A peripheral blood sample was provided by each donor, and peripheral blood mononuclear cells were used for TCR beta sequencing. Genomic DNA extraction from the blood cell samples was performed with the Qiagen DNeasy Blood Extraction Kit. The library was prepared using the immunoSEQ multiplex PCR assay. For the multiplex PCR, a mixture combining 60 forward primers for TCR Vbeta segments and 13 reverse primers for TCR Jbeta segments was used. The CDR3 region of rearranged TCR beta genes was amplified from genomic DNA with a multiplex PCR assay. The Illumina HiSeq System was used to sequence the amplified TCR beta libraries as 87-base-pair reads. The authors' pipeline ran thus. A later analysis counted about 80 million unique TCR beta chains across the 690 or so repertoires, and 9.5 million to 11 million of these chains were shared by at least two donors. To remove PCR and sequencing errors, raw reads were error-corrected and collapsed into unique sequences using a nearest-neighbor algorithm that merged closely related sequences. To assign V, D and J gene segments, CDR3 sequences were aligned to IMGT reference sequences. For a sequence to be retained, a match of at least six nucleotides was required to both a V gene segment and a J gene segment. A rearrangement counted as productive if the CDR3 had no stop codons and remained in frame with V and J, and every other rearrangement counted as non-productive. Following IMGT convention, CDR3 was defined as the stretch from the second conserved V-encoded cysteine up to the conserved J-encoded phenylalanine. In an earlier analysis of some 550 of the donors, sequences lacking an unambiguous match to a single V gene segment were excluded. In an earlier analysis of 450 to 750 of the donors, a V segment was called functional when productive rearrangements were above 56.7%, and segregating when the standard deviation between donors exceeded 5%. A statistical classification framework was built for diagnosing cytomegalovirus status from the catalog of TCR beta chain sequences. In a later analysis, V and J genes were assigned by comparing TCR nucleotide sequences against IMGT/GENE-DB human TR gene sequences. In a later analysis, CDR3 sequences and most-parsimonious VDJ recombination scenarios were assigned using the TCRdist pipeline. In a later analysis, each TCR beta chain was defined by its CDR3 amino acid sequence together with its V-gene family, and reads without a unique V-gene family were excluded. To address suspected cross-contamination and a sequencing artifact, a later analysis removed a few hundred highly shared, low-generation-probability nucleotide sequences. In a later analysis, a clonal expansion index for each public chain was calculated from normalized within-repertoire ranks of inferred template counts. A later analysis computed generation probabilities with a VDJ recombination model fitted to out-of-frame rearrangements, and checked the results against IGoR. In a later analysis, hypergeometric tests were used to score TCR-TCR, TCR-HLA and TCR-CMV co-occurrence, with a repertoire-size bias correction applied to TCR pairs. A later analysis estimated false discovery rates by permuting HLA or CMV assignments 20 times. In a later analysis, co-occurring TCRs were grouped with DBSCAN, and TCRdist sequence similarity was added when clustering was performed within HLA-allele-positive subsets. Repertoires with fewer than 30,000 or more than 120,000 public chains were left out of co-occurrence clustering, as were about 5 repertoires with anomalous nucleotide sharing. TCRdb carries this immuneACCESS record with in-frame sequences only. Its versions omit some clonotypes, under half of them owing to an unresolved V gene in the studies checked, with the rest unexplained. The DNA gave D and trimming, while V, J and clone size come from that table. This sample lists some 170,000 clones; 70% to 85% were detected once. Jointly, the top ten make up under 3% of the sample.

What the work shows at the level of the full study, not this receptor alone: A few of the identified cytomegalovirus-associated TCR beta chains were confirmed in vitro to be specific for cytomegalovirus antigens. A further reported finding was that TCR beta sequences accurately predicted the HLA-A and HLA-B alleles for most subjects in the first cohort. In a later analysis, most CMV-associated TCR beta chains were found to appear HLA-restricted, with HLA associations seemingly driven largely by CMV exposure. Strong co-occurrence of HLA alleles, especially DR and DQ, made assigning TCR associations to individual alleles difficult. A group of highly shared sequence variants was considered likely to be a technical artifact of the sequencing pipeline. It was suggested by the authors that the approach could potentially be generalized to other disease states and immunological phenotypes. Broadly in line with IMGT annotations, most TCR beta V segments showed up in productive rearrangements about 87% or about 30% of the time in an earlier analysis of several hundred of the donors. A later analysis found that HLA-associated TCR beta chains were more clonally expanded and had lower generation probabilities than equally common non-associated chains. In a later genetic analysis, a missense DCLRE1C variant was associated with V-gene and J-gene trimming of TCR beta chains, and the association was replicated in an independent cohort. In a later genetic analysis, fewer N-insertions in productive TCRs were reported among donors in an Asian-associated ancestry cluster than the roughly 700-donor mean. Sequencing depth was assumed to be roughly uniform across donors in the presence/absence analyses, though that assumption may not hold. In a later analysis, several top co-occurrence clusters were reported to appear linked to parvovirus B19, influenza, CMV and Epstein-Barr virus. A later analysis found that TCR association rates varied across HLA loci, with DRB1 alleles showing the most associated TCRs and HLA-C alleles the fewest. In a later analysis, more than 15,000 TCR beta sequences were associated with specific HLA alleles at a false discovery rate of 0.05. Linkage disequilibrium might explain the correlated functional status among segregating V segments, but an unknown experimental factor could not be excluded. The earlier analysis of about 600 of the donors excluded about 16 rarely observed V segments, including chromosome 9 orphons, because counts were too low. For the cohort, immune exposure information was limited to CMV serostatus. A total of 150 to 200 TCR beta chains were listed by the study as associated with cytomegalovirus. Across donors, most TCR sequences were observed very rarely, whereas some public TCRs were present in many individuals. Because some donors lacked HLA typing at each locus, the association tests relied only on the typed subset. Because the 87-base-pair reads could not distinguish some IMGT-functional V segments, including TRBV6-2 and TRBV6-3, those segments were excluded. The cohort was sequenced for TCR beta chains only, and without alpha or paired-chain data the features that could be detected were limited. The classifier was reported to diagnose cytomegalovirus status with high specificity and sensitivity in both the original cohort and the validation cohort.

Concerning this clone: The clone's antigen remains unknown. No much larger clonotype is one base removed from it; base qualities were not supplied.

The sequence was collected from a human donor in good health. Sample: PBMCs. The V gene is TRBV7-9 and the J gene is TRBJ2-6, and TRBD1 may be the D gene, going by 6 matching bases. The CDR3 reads CASSRGQRYSGANVLTF. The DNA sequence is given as TGTGCCAGCAGCCGCGGACAGCGTTACTCTGGGGCCAACGTCCTGACTTTC.